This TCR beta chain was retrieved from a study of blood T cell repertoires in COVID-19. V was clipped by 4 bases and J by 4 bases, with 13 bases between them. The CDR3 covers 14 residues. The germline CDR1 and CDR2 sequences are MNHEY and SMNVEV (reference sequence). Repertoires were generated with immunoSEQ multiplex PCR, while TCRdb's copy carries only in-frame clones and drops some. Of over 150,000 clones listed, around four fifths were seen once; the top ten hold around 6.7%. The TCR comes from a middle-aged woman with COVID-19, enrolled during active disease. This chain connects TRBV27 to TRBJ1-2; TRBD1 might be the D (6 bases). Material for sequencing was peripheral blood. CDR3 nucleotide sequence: TGTGCCAGCAGTTCAGGGGCCCCCGTCTATGGCTACACCTTC. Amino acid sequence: CASSSGAPVYGYTF.